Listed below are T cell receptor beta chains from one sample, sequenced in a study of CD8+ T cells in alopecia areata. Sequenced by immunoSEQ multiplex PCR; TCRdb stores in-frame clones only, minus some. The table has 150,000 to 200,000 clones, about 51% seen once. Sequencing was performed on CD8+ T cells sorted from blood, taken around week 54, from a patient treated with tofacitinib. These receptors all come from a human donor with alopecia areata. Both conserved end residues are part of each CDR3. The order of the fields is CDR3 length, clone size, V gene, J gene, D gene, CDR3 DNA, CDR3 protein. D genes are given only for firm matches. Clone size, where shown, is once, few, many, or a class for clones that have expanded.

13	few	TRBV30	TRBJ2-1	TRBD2	TGTGCCTGGAGTGTCCACAGCGGGGGTGAGCAGTTCTTC	CAWSVHSGGEQFF
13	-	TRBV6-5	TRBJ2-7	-	TGTGCCAGCAGTTACAGGGAGTCCTACGAGCAGTACTTC	CASSYRESYEQYF
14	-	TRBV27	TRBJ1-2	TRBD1	TGTGCCAGCAGTCCCGGGACAGGGTTTCGGGGCTACACCTTC	CASSPGTGFRGYTF
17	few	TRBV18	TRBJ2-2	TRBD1	TGTGCCAGCTCACCACCGAGGGGACAGGGTAACATCGGGGAGCTGTTTTTT	CASSPPRGQGNIGELFF
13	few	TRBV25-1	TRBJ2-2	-	TGTGCCAGCAGTCCAGCGAACACCGGGGAGCTGTTTTTT	CASSPANTGELFF
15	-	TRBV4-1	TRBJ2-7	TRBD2	TGCGCCAGCAGCCAAGCACTAGCGGGGGTCTACGAGCAGTACTTC	CASSQALAGVYEQYF
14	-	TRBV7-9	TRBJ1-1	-	TGTGCCAGCACCCACTGGGAAATGAACACTGAAGCTTTCTTT	CASTHWEMNTEAFF
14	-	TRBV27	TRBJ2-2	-	TGTGCCAGCAGGCAGGGGCTTCGCACCGGGGAGCTGTTTTTT	CASRQGLRTGELFF
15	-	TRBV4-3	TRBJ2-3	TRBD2	TGCGCCAGCAGCCTCATTAGCGGGGGGGCCGATACGCAGTATTTT	CASSLISGGADTQYF
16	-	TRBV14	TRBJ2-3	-	TGTGCCAGCAGCCAAGATCTCGGTCCGGGTTCAGATACGCAGTATTTT	CASSQDLGPGSDTQYF
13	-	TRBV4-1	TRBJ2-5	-	TGCGCCAGCAGCGAACCCTGGGAAGAGACCCAGTACTTC	CASSEPWEETQYF
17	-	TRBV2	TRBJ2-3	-	TGTGCCAGCAGTGAAGACCCGGGGGTTCCTAGCACAGATACGCAGTATTTT	CASSEDPGVPSTDTQYF
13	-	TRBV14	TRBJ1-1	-	TGTGCCAGCAGCCCTAGGACCCAAACCGAAGCTTTCTTT	CASSPRTQTEAFF
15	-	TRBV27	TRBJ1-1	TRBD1	TGTGCCAGCAGTCCTGACAGGGGGATGAACACTGAAGCTTTCTTT	CASSPDRGMNTEAFF
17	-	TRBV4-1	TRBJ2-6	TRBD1	TGCGCCAGCAGCCCCGGGACAGGGGAAGGTGGGGCCAACGTCCTGACTTTC	CASSPGTGEGGANVLTF
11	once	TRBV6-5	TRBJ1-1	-	TGTGCCAGCAGGGATAGCACTGAAGCTTTCTTT	CASRDSTEAFF
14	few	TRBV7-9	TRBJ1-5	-	TGTGCCAGCAGCTTAGACGGGTTCAATCAGCCCCAGCATTTT	CASSLDGFNQPQHF
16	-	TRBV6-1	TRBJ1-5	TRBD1	TGTGCCAGCAGTGAATATAGAGGGACAGCATTCCCGCCCCAGCATTTT	CASSEYRGTAFPPQHF